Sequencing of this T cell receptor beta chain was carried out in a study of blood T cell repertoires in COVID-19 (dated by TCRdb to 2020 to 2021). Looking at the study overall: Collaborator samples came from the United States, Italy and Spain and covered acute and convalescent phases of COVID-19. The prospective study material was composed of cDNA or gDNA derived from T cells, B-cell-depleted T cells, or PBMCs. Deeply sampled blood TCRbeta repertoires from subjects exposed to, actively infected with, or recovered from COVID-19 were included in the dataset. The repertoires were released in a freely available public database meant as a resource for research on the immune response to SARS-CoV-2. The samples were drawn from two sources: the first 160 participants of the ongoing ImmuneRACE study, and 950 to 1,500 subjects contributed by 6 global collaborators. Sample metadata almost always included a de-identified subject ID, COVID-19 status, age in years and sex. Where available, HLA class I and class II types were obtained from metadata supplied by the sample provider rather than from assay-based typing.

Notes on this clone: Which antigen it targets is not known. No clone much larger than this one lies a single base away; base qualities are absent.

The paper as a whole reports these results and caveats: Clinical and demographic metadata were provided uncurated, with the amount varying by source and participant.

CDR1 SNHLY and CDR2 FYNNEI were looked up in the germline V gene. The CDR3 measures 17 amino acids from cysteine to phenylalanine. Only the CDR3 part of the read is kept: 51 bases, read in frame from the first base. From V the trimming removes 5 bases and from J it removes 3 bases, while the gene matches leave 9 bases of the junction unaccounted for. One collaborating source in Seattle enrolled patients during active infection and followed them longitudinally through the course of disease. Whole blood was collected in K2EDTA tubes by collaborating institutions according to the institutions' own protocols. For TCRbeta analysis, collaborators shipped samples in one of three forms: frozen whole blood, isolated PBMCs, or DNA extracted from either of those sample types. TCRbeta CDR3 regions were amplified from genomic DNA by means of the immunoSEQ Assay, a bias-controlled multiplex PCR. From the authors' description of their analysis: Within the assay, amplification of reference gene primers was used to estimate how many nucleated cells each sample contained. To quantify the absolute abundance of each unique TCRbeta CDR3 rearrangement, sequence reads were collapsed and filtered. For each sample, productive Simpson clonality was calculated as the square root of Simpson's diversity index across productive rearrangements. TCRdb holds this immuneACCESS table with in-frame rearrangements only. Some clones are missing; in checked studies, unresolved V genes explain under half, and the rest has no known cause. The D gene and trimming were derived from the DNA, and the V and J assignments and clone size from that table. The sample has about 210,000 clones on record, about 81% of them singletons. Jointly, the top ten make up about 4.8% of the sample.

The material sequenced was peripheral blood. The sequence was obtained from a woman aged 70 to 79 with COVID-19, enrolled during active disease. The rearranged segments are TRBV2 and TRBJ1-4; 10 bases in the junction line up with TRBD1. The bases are TGTGCCAGCAGTCGGGACAGGGGACGCGCGGCTAATGAAAAACTGTTTTTT. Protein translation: CASSRDRGRAANEKLFF.